This TCR beta chain came from a study of OX40 agonist ivuxolimab in advanced cancers. TCRdb's table, derived via immunoSEQ multiplex PCR, lists solely in-frame clones and lacks some. Of about 68,000 clones in the sample, roughly nine tenths were seen once. Germline trimming cut 6 bases from V and 1 base from J; bases unmatched to any gene: 8. Germline V gene data show CDR1 as MDHEN and CDR2 as SYDVKM. The CDR3 covers 16 residues. The chain links TRBV28 to TRBJ1-1; 10 bases are shared with TRBD1. The sequence was obtained from an adult with an advanced solid tumor such as melanoma, head and neck, liver or kidney cancer. The sequenced sample was CD4+ or CD8+ T cells sorted from blood, obtained in a trial of the OX40 agonist ivuxolimab. This chain's CDR3 is CASSQGQGFRNTEAFF. The CDR3, as DNA: TGTGCCAGCAGCCAGGGACAGGGGTTTAGGAACACTGAAGCTTTCTTT.